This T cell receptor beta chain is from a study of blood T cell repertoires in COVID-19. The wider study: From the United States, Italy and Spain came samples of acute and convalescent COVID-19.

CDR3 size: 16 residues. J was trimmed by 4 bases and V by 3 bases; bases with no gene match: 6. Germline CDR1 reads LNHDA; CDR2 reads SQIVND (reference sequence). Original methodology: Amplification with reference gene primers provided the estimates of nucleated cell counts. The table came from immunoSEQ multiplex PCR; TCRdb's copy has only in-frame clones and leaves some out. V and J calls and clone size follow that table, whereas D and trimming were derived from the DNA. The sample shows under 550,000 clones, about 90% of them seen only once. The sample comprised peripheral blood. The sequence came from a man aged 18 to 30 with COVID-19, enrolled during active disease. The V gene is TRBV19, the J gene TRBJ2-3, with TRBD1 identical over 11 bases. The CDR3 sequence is CASSIPPGQGADTQYF. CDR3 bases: TGTGCCAGTAGTATCCCTCCGGGACAGGGGGCAGATACGCAGTATTTT.